This T cell receptor beta chain was retrieved from a study of OX40 agonist ivuxolimab in advanced cancers. Notes on the study in general: At 0.1 to 3.0 mg/kg, clonal expansion of CD4+ and CD8+ blood T cells had occurred by week 6. The antigen specificity of the peripheral T cells (those that were expanded) was not determined.

In regard to this clone: What it binds is unknown.

Method: immunoSEQ multiplex PCR; TCRdb's copy keeps in-frame clones and lacks some. The sample carries about 40,000 clones, roughly 81% recorded once. This clonotype was sampled from an adult with an advanced solid tumor such as melanoma, head and neck, liver or kidney cancer. The source material was CD4+ or CD8+ T cells sorted from blood, sampled in a trial of the OX40 agonist ivuxolimab.

The CDR3 protein is CASSLRSGGAYNEQFF. The CDR3 bases are TGTGCCAGCAGCTTAAGGTCAGGGGGCGCCTACAATGAGCAGTTCTTC. The rearrangement links TRBV7-7 to TRBJ2-1; 8 positions agree with TRBD1. The CDR3 runs 16 residues. Trimming took 2 bases from V and 2 from J; bases not matched to a gene: 5. Looked up from germline, CDR1 is SSHAT and CDR2 is FNYEAQ (reference sequence).